This T cell receptor (beta chain) appears in the sequencing data of a study of blood T cell repertoires in COVID-19. Study details: Samples came from the United States, Italy and Spain, spanning acute and convalescent COVID-19.

This clone has only one observation. Original data processing: Estimates of nucleated cell counts were drawn from the amplification of reference gene primers. Assay used: immunoSEQ multiplex PCR; TCRdb lists only in-frame clones, some missing. V and J calls and clone size are those listed in that table; D and trimming were worked out from the DNA. The table shows 190,000 or so clones, with almost 85% occurring only once. The V and J ends lost 5 bases and 2 bases, in that order; junction bases with no gene match: 5. Germline V gene sequence: CDR1 MNHEY, CDR2 SVGEGT. CDR3 size: 15 residues. This clonotype was sampled from a human donor with acute or convalescent COVID-19. The donor label of this sample is uncertain. V usage is TRBV6-2 or TRBV6-3 and J usage is TRBJ2-7, with 11 bases lining up with TRBD2. Sequenced input: peripheral blood. CDR3 loop: CASSQLAGVTYEQYF. The CDR3 bases are TGTGCCAGCAGTCAACTAGCGGGAGTCACCTACGAGCAGTACTTC.